Following are 6 T cell receptor beta chains from one sample sequenced in a study of CXCR3-negative and CXCR3-positive naive CD8 T cells. It was by 5' RACE with UMI labels that the TRB cDNA libraries were prepared. TCRdb re-called the 5' RACE reads, yielding one record per CDR3 amino acid sequence without DNA. The sample includes 100,000 to 150,000 distinct CDR3 sequences. The source material was naive CXCR3- CD8+ T cells from blood. The subset: CD45RO-CCR7+CD27+CD95- naive CD8+ T cells lacking CXCR3 (TNR3-). These receptors were obtained from a human donor in good health. Some clones in this sample may be carry-over from other donors' samples.

The chain combines TRBV28 with TRBJ2-4; TCRdb's assignment of TRBD2 cannot be checked, as there is no DNA. Per the germline V gene, CDR1 is MDHEN and CDR2 is SYDVKM. The CDR3 contains 18 residues. The CDR3: CASSLIGLAGGAKNIQYF.

The chain couples TRBV4-1 to TRBJ1-1. Germline V lookup: CDR1 MGHRA, CDR2 YSYEKL. This CDR3 is built from 14 residues. CDR3 region: CASSQVSSHTEAFF.

The chain couples TRBV12-5 to TRBJ2-3. The CDR3 is 15 residues long. The germline CDR1 and CDR2 sequences are LGHNT and FRNRAP. The CDR3 here is CASGSNLGPTDTQYF.

The rearrangement links TRBV5-1 to TRBJ2-6; there is no DNA to check the TCRdb D call of TRBD1. The CDR3 is 20 residues long. Per germline, CDR1 SGHRS and CDR2 YFSETQ. CDR3 region: CASTSTNSDRAVFGANVLTF.

The J gene is TRBJ2-1, the V gene TRBV27; the TCRdb call, TRBD2, lacks DNA for checking. The CDR3 totals 17 residues. CDR1 and CDR2 from the germline V gene are MNHEY and SMNVEV (reference sequence). CDR3 sequence: CASSWGSVTSGSIEQFF.

This chain uses TRBV3-1 with TRBJ2-7; TCRdb lists TRBD2, though no DNA is available to test this call. Germline V lookup: CDR1 LGHDT, CDR2 YNNKEL (reference sequence). The CDR3 is 18 residues long. This chain's CDR3 is CASSQDSSGGLSSYEQYF.